This is a list of T cell receptor beta chains from one sample in a study of blood T cells in healthy people across ages. TCRdb re-derived calls from the 5' RACE reads in MiXCR, one entry per CDR3 protein. The repertoire holds hundreds of thousands of distinct CDR3 sequences, with roughly 60% as singletons. The sequenced sample was blood. All receptors come from a man under 40 in good health. The CDR3 runs from the conserved cysteine through the conserved F or W. The D gene is left open where the match is weak. Rows may omit the clone size; those that give it use once, few, many or a size class.

CDR3aa,CDR3nt,v_gene,d_gene,abundance,j_gene
CSVAREFYEQYF,TGCAGTGTTGCGAGGGAGTTTTACGAGCAGTACTTC,TRBV20-1,-,few,TRBJ2-7
CSVVPGQTDGYTF,TGCAGCGTCGTTCCGGGACAGACTGATGGCTACACCTTC,TRBV29-1,TRBD1,-,TRBJ1-2
CASSPGTDYSPLHF,TGTGCCAGCAGCCCCGGGACAGACTATTCACCCCTCCACTTT,TRBV7-2,TRBD1,many,TRBJ1-6
CATSGVGQSMNTEAFF,TGTGCCACTTCCGGCGTCGGTCAATCAATGAACACTGAAGCTTTCTTT,TRBV25-1,-,-,TRBJ1-1
CASSSGDRATEAFF,TGTGCCAGCAGCTCCGGGGACAGAGCCACTGAAGCTTTCTTT,TRBV7-9,TRBD1,-,TRBJ1-1
CASSLSLAGGGNEQYF,TGTGCCAGCAGCTTAAGCCTAGCGGGAGGGGGAAACGAGCAGTACTTC,TRBV7-9,TRBD2,-,TRBJ2-7
CASSPSNRVNVQFF,TGTGCCAGCAGCCCATCTAACAGGGTCAATGTGCAGTTCTTC,TRBV9,-,-,TRBJ2-1
CASSQDAGANTDTQYF,TGTGCCAGCAGCCAAGATGCGGGGGCCAACACAGATACGCAGTATTTT,TRBV4-2,-,-,TRBJ2-3
CASSTVQGSYGYTF,TGTGCCAGCAGCACCGTACAGGGGAGCTATGGCTACACCTTC,TRBV7-2,TRBD1,-,TRBJ1-2
CASSEREYTQYF,TGTGCCAGCAGCGAACGGGAGTACACGCAGTATTTT,TRBV7-9,-,-,TRBJ2-3
CASRAGVQFF,TGTGCCAGCAGGGCCGGGGTCCAGTTCTTC,TRBV6-6,-,-,TRBJ2-1
CSALPDGSYEQYF,TGCAGTGCCCTCCCGGATGGGTCCTACGAGCAGTACTTC,TRBV20-1,-,-,TRBJ2-7
CASSLRLTAKETQYF,TGTGCCAGCAGCTTACGTCTCACAGCGAAAGAGACCCAGTACTTC,TRBV7-2,-,-,TRBJ2-5
CASRGGVSTDTQYF,TGTGCCAGCAGGGGCGGGGTAAGCACAGATACGCAGTATTTT,TRBV6-5,-,-,TRBJ2-3
CASSQSGTSGGQQFF,TGTGCCAGCAGTCAATCCGGGACTAGCGGCGGCCAACAGTTCTTC,TRBV28,TRBD2,-,TRBJ2-1
CASSLSSEGDSPLHF,TGTGCCAGCAGTTTGTCGTCCGAAGGGGATTCACCCCTCCACTTT,TRBV27,-,once,TRBJ1-6
CASGLAGGNGANVLTF,TGTGCCAGCGGCCTAGCGGGGGGAAATGGGGCCAACGTCCTGACTTTC,TRBV7-2,TRBD2,-,TRBJ2-6
CASSPGRLNSPLHF,TGTGCCAGCAGCCCGGGCAGGTTGAATTCACCCCTCCACTTT,TRBV7-9,-,-,TRBJ1-6
CTTGAASNSGANVLTF,TGTACCACCGGGGCCGCATCCAACTCTGGGGCCAACGTCCTGACTTTC,TRBV24-1,-,-,TRBJ2-6
CAWKGQASHEQYF,TGTGCCTGGAAGGGGCAGGCCAGCCACGAGCAGTACTTC,TRBV30,-,-,TRBJ2-7
CASSLDVSYNEQFF,TGTGCCAGCAGCTTAGACGTCTCCTACAATGAGCAGTTCTTC,TRBV7-9,-,few,TRBJ2-1
CASSLGSGTDAQYF,TGTGCCAGCAGTTTGGGGTCCGGCACAGATGCGCAGTATTTT,TRBV12-3/TRBV12-4,-,-,TRBJ2-3
CASSSGLGAAGANVLTF,TGTGCCAGCAGTAGCGGACTGGGGGCCGCTGGGGCCAACGTCCTGACTTTC,TRBV6-1,-,-,TRBJ2-6
CASSYRTGGGNEQYF,TGTGCCAGCAGTTACAGGACAGGCGGGGGGAATGAGCAGTACTTC,TRBV6-6,-,-,TRBJ2-7
CASSSPIDSYEQYF,TGTGCCAGCAGCTCCCCTATCGACTCCTACGAGCAGTACTTC,TRBV5-5,-,-,TRBJ2-7
CASKTALETQYF,TGTGCCAGCAAAACTGCGTTAGAGACCCAGTACTTC,TRBV6-2/TRBV6-3,-,-,TRBJ2-5
CASSPDLAGGVEQYF,TGTGCCAGCTCACCAGACCTCGCGGGTGGGGTCGAGCAGTACTTC,TRBV18,-,-,TRBJ2-7
CSARPGQGRETQYF,TGCAGTGCTAGGCCGGGACAGGGCCGTGAGACCCAGTACTTC,TRBV20-1,TRBD1,-,TRBJ2-5
CASSLTLGSPYEQYF,TGTGCCAGCAGCTTAACATTAGGCAGTCCCTACGAGCAGTACTTC,TRBV11-2,-,-,TRBJ2-7
CASSLMWGPTDTQYF,TGTGCCAGCAGTTTAATGTGGGGGCCCACAGATACGCAGTATTTT,TRBV12-3/TRBV12-4,-,-,TRBJ2-3
CSAESQGRNGYTF,TGCAGTGCAGAAAGCCAGGGGAGGAATGGCTACACCTTC,TRBV20-1,-,-,TRBJ1-2
CASGSEGSVGEAFF,TGTGCCAGCGGGTCCGAGGGGTCGGTCGGGGAAGCTTTCTTT,TRBV4-2,-,-,TRBJ1-1
CASSKMGRNEQFF,TGCGCCAGCAGCAAGATGGGCAGAAATGAGCAGTTCTTC,TRBV7-2,-,-,TRBJ2-1
CAISDPDNEQFF,TGTGCCATCAGTGATCCGGACAATGAGCAGTTCTTC,TRBV10-3,-,many,TRBJ2-1
CASSLEWLTNIQYF,TGTGCCAGCAGCTTAGAATGGTTGACAAACATTCAGTACTTC,TRBV11-2,-,-,TRBJ2-4
CASSSLGFDDENTEAFF,TGTGCCAGCAGTTCGCTAGGGTTCGACGATGAGAACACTGAAGCTTTCTTT,TRBV6-5,-,few,TRBJ1-1
CASSQGPGPTDTQYF,TGTGCCAGCAGCCAAGGCCCAGGGCCGACAGATACGCAGTATTTT,TRBV3-1,-,-,TRBJ2-3
CASSPSSTSGGAYEQYF,TGTGCCAGCAGTCCCTCCTCAACTAGCGGGGGGGCCTACGAGCAGTACTTC,TRBV12-3/TRBV12-4,TRBD2,-,TRBJ2-7
CASSPGTGFTGELFF,TGTGCCAGCAGCCCCGGGACAGGATTCACCGGGGAGCTGTTTTTT,TRBV7-2,TRBD1,-,TRBJ2-2
CSARDREGPNYNEQFF,TGCAGTGCTAGAGATCGCGAGGGGCCAAACTACAATGAGCAGTTCTTC,TRBV20-1,-,once,TRBJ2-1
CASSLFGFSGANVLTF,TGTGCCAGCAGTTTATTCGGTTTCTCTGGGGCCAACGTCCTGACTTTC,TRBV27,-,-,TRBJ2-6
CASSFVGTGLQGSYNEQFF,TGTGCCAGCAGTTTTGTCGGGACAGGTCTTCAAGGGTCCTACAATGAGCAGTTCTTC,TRBV28,TRBD1,-,TRBJ2-1
CASSPEGQGHTEAFF,TGTGCCAGCAGTCCCGAGGGGCAGGGCCACACTGAAGCTTTCTTT,TRBV6-6,-,-,TRBJ1-1
CSVNRELTYNEQFF,TGCAGCGTGAACCGGGAGCTCACCTACAATGAGCAGTTCTTC,TRBV29-1,-,-,TRBJ2-1
CASKKDGLLYGYTF,TGTGCCAGCAAAAAGGACGGACTTCTCTATGGCTACACCTTC,TRBV6-6,-,-,TRBJ1-2
CASSLLYRETQYF,TGTGCCAGCAGCTTGTTATACAGAGAGACCCAGTACTTC,TRBV5-6,-,once,TRBJ2-5
CAWSLTGDEQYF,TGTGCCTGGAGCCTGACAGGGGACGAGCAGTACTTC,TRBV30,TRBD1,-,TRBJ2-7
CASSVSGSLNGQFF,TGTGCCAGCAGCGTATCGGGCAGTTTGAATGGGCAGTTCTTC,TRBV7-3,-,-,TRBJ2-1
CSVADPRSGTYEQYF,TGCAGCGTTGCTGACCCCCGTAGCGGGACCTACGAGCAGTACTTC,TRBV29-1,TRBD2,few,TRBJ2-7
CASSFWGLGNEQYF,TGTGCCAGCAGCTTCTGGGGTTTAGGCAATGAGCAGTACTTC,TRBV7-9,-,-,TRBJ2-7
CASSLIGTGADTQYF,TGTGCCAGCAGTTTAATAGGGACAGGGGCAGATACGCAGTATTTT,TRBV27,TRBD1,-,TRBJ2-3
CASGYSQGEADEKLFF,TGTGCCAGCGGTTACTCCCAGGGGGAGGCGGATGAAAAACTGTTTTTT,TRBV6-6,TRBD1,-,TRBJ1-4
CASSEAGQGYHEQFF,TGTGCCAGCAGTGAGGCGGGGCAGGGCTACCATGAGCAGTTCTTC,TRBV6-1,-,-,TRBJ2-1
CASRSEDTQYF,TGTGCCAGCAGGTCGGAGGATACGCAGTATTTT,TRBV4-2,-,-,TRBJ2-3
CASSPGTGETGELFF,TGTGCCAGCAGTCCCGGGACAGGGGAGACCGGGGAGCTGTTTTTT,TRBV27,TRBD1,-,TRBJ2-2
CASSQDLPGLVENNEQFF,TGTGCCAGCAGCCAAGATCTTCCGGGCCTAGTCGAGAACAATGAGCAGTTCTTC,TRBV3-1,-,-,TRBJ2-1
CASSPQLAGVSETQYF,TGCGCCAGCAGCCCGCAACTAGCGGGAGTATCAGAGACCCAGTACTTC,TRBV5-1,TRBD2,many,TRBJ2-5
CSASRGQEYGYTF,TGCAGTGCTAGCAGAGGTCAGGAGTATGGCTACACCTTC,TRBV20-1,-,-,TRBJ1-2
CSARAPGAFYEQYF,TGCAGTGCTAGAGCCCCCGGGGCTTTCTACGAGCAGTACTTC,TRBV20-1,-,-,TRBJ2-7
CASSFRVTGDVEYF,TGTGCCAGCAGTTTCAGAGTGACCGGAGATGTGGAGTATTTT,TRBV12-3/TRBV12-4,-,-,TRBJ2-3